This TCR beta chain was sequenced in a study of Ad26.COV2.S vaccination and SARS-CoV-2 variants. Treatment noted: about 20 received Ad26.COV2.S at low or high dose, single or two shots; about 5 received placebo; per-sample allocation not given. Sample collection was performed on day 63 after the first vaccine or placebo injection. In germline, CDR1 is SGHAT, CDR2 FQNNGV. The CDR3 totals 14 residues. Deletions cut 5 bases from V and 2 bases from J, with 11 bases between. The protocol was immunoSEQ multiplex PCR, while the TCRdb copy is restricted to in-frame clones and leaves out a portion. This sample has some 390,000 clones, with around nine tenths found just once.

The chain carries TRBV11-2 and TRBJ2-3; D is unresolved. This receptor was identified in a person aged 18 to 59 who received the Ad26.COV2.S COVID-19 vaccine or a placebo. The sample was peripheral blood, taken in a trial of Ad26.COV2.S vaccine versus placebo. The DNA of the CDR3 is TGTGCCAGCAGCCGGTGGGCGGCCACAGATACGCAGTATTTT. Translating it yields CASSRWAATDTQYF.